The 23 T cell receptor beta chains below all came from one sample that was sequenced in a study of T cell repertoires in cytomegalovirus infection. TCRdb used MiXCR to reprocess the reads, holding one entry per CDR3 protein. Of about 230,000 distinct CDR3 sequences in the sample, roughly 6.5% are singletons; the top ten hold around 6.5%. Sequenced sample: PBMCs. These receptors came from a human donor in good health (CMV status not recorded). Some clones in this sample may be carry-over from other donors' samples.

Ten or more counts support this clonotype. The CDR3 region has the DNA TGTGCCAGCAACCTCGCCGGGGGGCATGGCTACACCTTC. This codes for CASNLAGGHGYTF. This sequence joins TRBV7-2 and TRBJ1-2; D perhaps matches TRBD1 (6 bases). Trimming stripped 7 bases from V and 6 bases from J, with 15 bases between. The CDR3 is 13 amino acids. CDR1 is SGHTA and CDR2 is FQGNSA in the germline V gene.

This clonotype was counted ten times or more. The chain combines TRBV12-3 or TRBV12-4 with TRBJ2-7; no clear D. Deletions cut 0 bases from V and 6 bases from J, with 12 bases between. This CDR3 contains 14 residues. This chain's CDR3 is CASSLAQGLGEQYF. CDR3 DNA sequence: TGTGCCAGCAGTTTAGCGCAAGGGCTAGGCGAGCAGTACTTC.

This clonotype was observed many times. This chain uses TRBV6-2 or TRBV6-3 with TRBJ2-1, with D perhaps given as TRBD1 or TRBD2 (6 bases each). The V gene lost 5 bases and the J gene lost 8 bases, with 16 bases spanning the gap. The germline V gene has CDR1 MNHEY and CDR2 SVGEGT. The CDR3 has 14 residues. CDR3 protein: CASSPWGARDEQFF. In DNA form, the CDR3 reads TGTGCCAGCAGTCCCTGGGGGGCCCGGGATGAGCAGTTCTTC.

This clonotype was seen at least ten times. The CDR3 sequence is CASSPRGNTIYF. The CDR3 DNA reads as TGTGCCAGCAGTCCCCGAGGAAACACCATATATTTT. This chain links TRBV6-6 with TRBJ1-3; D is unclear. The germline V gene has CDR1 MNHNY and CDR2 SVGAGI (reference sequence). This CDR3 contains 12 residues. V lost 5 bases, J lost 4 bases, and 6 bases lay in between.

The sample holds many counts of this clonotype. The CDR3 is CASKMEVLSTEAFF. CDR3 sequence (DNA): TGTGCCAGTAAAATGGAGGTATTAAGCACTGAAGCTTTCTTT. V gene TRBV19 combines with J gene TRBJ1-1; D unresolved. Per germline, CDR1 LNHDA and CDR2 SQIVND (reference sequence). V was pared by 7 bases and J by 4 bases, with 16 bases between. This CDR3 has 14 amino acids.

Many counts were recorded for this clonotype. Compared with germline, one end of the junction differs, possibly owing to a read error. V is TRBV20-1 and J is TRBJ1-2; the match to TRBD1 covers 7 bases. This CDR3 region has 8 residues. The germline V gene encodes CDR1 DFQATT and CDR2 SNEGSKA (reference sequence). The CDR3 DNA reads TGCAGTGTGCTACAGGGGTTGTTC. Its protein product is CSVLQGLF.

The CDR3 loop is CASTGSPYEQYF. For the CDR3, the DNA is TGTGCCAGTACCGGTTCCCCCTACGAGCAGTACTTC. This chain connects TRBV28 to TRBJ2-7; unclear D gene. The CDR3 is 12 residues long. V was clipped by 9 bases and J by 2 bases, with 11 bases between them. The germline V gene has CDR1 MDHEN and CDR2 SYDVKM.

Many counts were recorded for this clonotype. V is TRBV6-1 and J is TRBJ2-6, with D unresolved. The CDR3 is 13 amino acids. V was trimmed by 0 bases and J by 3 bases, leaving 0 bases between them. CDR1 and CDR2 (germline): MNHNS, SASEGT. The CDR3 DNA is TGTGCCAGCAGTGAAGCTGGGGCCAACGTCCTGACTTTC. Its translation: CASSEAGANVLTF.

The table lists this clonotype with many counts. This rearrangement joins TRBV7-2 to TRBJ2-1; D remains unclear. The V end was cut by 4 bases, the J end by 4 bases, with 8 bases between. CDR1 and CDR2 from the germline V gene are SGHTA and FQGNSA. This CDR3 is 13 amino acids long. The CDR3 loop reads CASSSELYNEQFF. The DNA for the CDR3 is TGTGCCAGCAGCTCGGAGCTTTACAATGAGCAGTTCTTC.

This clonotype has a count of ten or more. The chain combines TRBV6-5 with TRBJ2-1; D uncertain. The germline V gene encodes CDR1 MNHEY and CDR2 SVGAGI. Trimming shortened V by 0 bases and J by 8 bases, and 23 bases separated the two germline ends. The CDR3 is made up of 18 amino acids. CDR3 amino acids: CASSYSRTDQKDSDEQFF. Written as DNA, the CDR3 is TGTGCCAGCAGTTACTCGAGAACCGACCAAAAAGATAGTGATGAGCAGTTCTTC.

This chain uses TRBV6-2 or TRBV6-3 with TRBJ1-1; D call uncertain. V lost 6 bases and J 1 base, leaving 21 bases between the germline ends. Looked up from germline, CDR1 is MNHEY and CDR2 is SVGEGT. There are 17 residues in the CDR3. The CDR3 spells CASRATLQRTTNTEAFF. CDR3 nucleotide sequence: TGTGCCAGCAGGGCGACCTTACAAAGAACGACGAACACTGAAGCTTTCTTT.

This clonotype was picked up many times. The chain combines TRBV11-3 with TRBJ2-3; tentatively, D is TRBD1 or TRBD2 (5 bases each). V was trimmed by 4 bases and J by 2 bases, leaving 10 bases between them. The CDR3 has 14 amino acids. The germline V gene has CDR1 SGHNT and CDR2 YENEEA. CDR3 sequence (DNA): TGTGCCAGCAGCTCGTCGGGGCCCACAGATACGCAGTATTTT. It translates to CASSSSGPTDTQYF.

This clonotype was found many times. The chain combines TRBV7-2 with TRBJ1-4, with D unclear. Trimming took off 2 bases at V and 0 bases at J, with 7 bases between the two ends. This CDR3 has 15 amino acids. Germline assignment: CDR1 SGHTA and CDR2 FQGNSA. CDR3 coding DNA: TGTGCCAGCAGCTTATCCGGTGCAACTAATGAAAAACTGTTTTTT. It translates to CASSLSGATNEKLFF.

The chain combines TRBV9 with TRBJ2-7, with 7 bases fitting TRBD2. The CDR3 has 14 residues. Germline V lookup: CDR1 SGDLS, CDR2 YYNGEE. With 3 bases clipped from V and 3 bases from J, the junction kept 6 bases outside the gene matches. CDR3 DNA: TGTGCCAGCAGCGGGGGGGGGGGGAGCTACGAGCAGTACTTC. Translation gives CASSGGGGSYEQYF.

This clonotype was recorded at least ten times. The rearrangement joins TRBV12-3 or TRBV12-4 to TRBJ2-2; TRBD1 agrees at 7 bases. With 6 bases clipped from V and 0 bases from J, the junction kept 7 bases outside the gene matches. The CDR3 is made up of 16 amino acids. The DNA for the CDR3 is TGTGCCAGCAGCTCCCTAACAGGGGCGAACACCGGGGAGCTGTTTTTT. This codes for CASSSLTGANTGELFF.

This clonotype was found many times. The V gene is TRBV4-3, the J gene TRBJ2-7; a weak D match, TRBD2 (5 bases). The ends were cut back, 1 base at V and 3 bases at J, with 10 bases in the middle. The CDR3 is 14 amino acids. Germline CDR1 is LGHNA and CDR2 is YSLEER. The CDR3 protein is CASSQGPRDYEQYF. DNA of the CDR3: TGCGCCAGCAGCCAAGGACCCCGGGACTACGAGCAGTACTTC.

This clonotype was seen many times. This chain joins TRBV12-3 or TRBV12-4 and TRBJ1-5, with D hard to call. V gave up 6 bases and J gave up 7 bases, with 13 bases separating them. This CDR3 comprises 13 residues. The CDR3 region has the DNA TGTGCCAGCAGCCGTTTCCGGGAACAGCCCCAGCATTTT. Protein product: CASSRFREQPQHF.

This clonotype was detected ten times or more. V is TRBV20-1 and J is TRBJ2-7, with D possibly TRBD1 on 5 matching bases. Germline lookup yields CDR1 DFQATT and CDR2 SNEGSKA (reference sequence). V lost 1 base and J 3 bases, leaving 13 bases between the germline ends. CDR3 length: 14 residues. Written as DNA, the CDR3 is TGCAGTGCTAGAGGAACAGGAACTATCTACGAGCAGTACTTC. Translated, it gives CSARGTGTIYEQYF.

At least ten counts were recorded for this clonotype. This chain links TRBV4-3 with TRBJ1-1; TRBD1 matches 10 bases. CDR3 length equals 16 residues. After removal of 1 base from V and 4 bases from J, the junction contained 6 bases not matched to a gene. CDR1 is LGHNA, CDR2 YSLEER, per germline. The CDR3 spells CASSQADRGLGTEAFF. In DNA form, the CDR3 reads TGCGCCAGCAGCCAAGCAGACAGGGGGCTGGGCACTGAAGCTTTCTTT.

This clonotype occurred many times. The genes are TRBV19 and TRBJ1-1, with no clear D. The CDR3 has 12 amino acids. Germline lookup yields CDR1 LNHDA and CDR2 SQIVND (reference sequence). V lost 3 bases, J lost 3 bases, and 5 bases lay in between. The CDR3 here is CASSMWDTEAFF. The CDR3 DNA reads as TGTGCCAGTAGTATGTGGGACACTGAAGCTTTCTTT.

This clonotype was recorded many times. The genes are TRBV11-2 and TRBJ1-1; the match to TRBD1 covers 7 bases. The germline V gene has CDR1 SGHAT and CDR2 FQNNGV. The J segment lost 0 bases and the V segment lost 2 bases, leaving 3 bases of the junction unmatched. This CDR3 comprises 15 residues. This CDR3 reads CASSLQTGMNTEAFF. The CDR3 DNA reads TGTGCCAGCAGCTTACAGACAGGGATGAACACTGAAGCTTTCTTT.

Ten or more counts support this clonotype. Here the CDR3 reads CSAREGSKEPPYEQYF. In DNA form, the CDR3 reads TGCAGTGCTAGAGAGGGGTCCAAAGAACCACCCTACGAGCAGTACTTC. V is TRBV20-1 and J is TRBJ2-7; D is ambiguous. Germline V gives CDR1 DFQATT, CDR2 SNEGSKA (reference sequence). V was cut by 0 bases and J by 2 bases, with 17 bases left in between. The length of the CDR3 is 16 residues.

This clonotype was detected many times. V usage is TRBV6-5 and J usage is TRBJ2-1, with D possibly matching TRBD1 (5 bases). The CDR3 spans 14 residues. Germline CDR1 and CDR2: MNHEY and SVGAGI. The germline V and J ends were trimmed by 11 bases and 7 bases, with 21 bases remaining between them. CDR3 amino acids: CACRGAISRNEQFF. For the CDR3, the DNA is TGTGCCTGCCGTGGGGCGATCTCAAGGAATGAGCAGTTCTTC.